This is a list of T cell receptor beta chains from one sample in a study of neoadjuvant anti-PD-1 for oral cavity cancer. The repertoire was sequenced with immunoSEQ multiplex PCR; TCRdb's copy has only in-frame clones and lacks some. The sample shows approximately 13,000 clones, around two thirds of them seen only once. The sample in question was PBMCs, obtained before nivolumab (anti-PD-1) treatment. These receptors originate from a person aged 40 to 85 with oral cavity squamous cell carcinoma. Both conserved end residues are trimmed from each CDR3. D genes are given only for firm matches.

d_call: TRBD1; v_call: TRBV9; cdr3_aa: ASSLGTGKTPSSYNEQF
d_call: TRBD2; v_call: TRBV18; cdr3_aa: ASSPYPGLAGVETQY
d_call: .; v_call: TRBV5-1; cdr3_aa: ASSSRGRTDTDTQY
d_call: TRBD2; v_call: TRBV11-2; cdr3_aa: ASSRAGAMSYNEQF
d_call: TRBD2; v_call: TRBV7-9; cdr3_aa: ASSPRQGSGRRGANVLT
d_call: TRBD2; v_call: TRBV30; cdr3_aa: AWSGGLAGSLGL
d_call: .; v_call: TRBV5-6; cdr3_aa: ASSRPTNEKLF
d_call: .; v_call: TRBV10-3; cdr3_aa: AISDLQGHNSPLH
d_call: .; v_call: TRBV19; cdr3_aa: ATTGLHYGYT
d_call: .; v_call: TRBV7-9; cdr3_aa: ASSLWSGGPYERY
d_call: TRBD2; v_call: TRBV6-5; cdr3_aa: ASTSGGGGSYEQY
d_call: TRBD1; v_call: TRBV6-5; cdr3_aa: ASSLTGTEEKLF
d_call: .; v_call: TRBV11-2; cdr3_aa: ASSWGRENTGELF
d_call: .; v_call: TRBV11-1; cdr3_aa: ASSFSRDTYGYT
d_call: .; v_call: TRBV10-3; cdr3_aa: AISESTRQPQH
d_call: .; v_call: TRBV2; cdr3_aa: ASSDGRENEQF
d_call: .; v_call: TRBV6-4; cdr3_aa: ASSDSPLTTGELF
d_call: .; v_call: TRBV27; cdr3_aa: ASSRGQANYGYT
d_call: TRBD1; v_call: TRBV5-4; cdr3_aa: ASSWGDRDYYGYT
d_call: .; v_call: TRBV19; cdr3_aa: ASSINYREHGYT
d_call: TRBD1; v_call: TRBV19; cdr3_aa: ASRNRDSNYGYT
d_call: .; v_call: TRBV28; cdr3_aa: ASLGGARNYGYT
d_call: TRBD1; v_call: TRBV25-1; cdr3_aa: ASSARGGQVVWNTEAF
d_call: .; v_call: TRBV5-1; cdr3_aa: ASSLAFVEQY
d_call: TRBD1; v_call: TRBV4-1; cdr3_aa: ASSHPPGTGGDQPQH
d_call: TRBD1; v_call: TRBV30; cdr3_aa: AWTPPPGQGNYGYT
d_call: .; v_call: TRBV7-9; cdr3_aa: ASSRVLWELNTEAF
d_call: TRBD2; v_call: TRBV11-2; cdr3_aa: ASSLAGTSGASSYNEQF
d_call: .; v_call: TRBV14; cdr3_aa: ASSYYRDGTGEAF
d_call: .; v_call: TRBV27; cdr3_aa: ASSLLASYSETQY
d_call: TRBD2; v_call: TRBV29-1; cdr3_aa: SAASAGAQNTQY
d_call: .; v_call: TRBV5-8; cdr3_aa: ASSLGTRASGSPLH
d_call: TRBD2; v_call: TRBV4-1; cdr3_aa: ASSQDVSGGSSYEQY
d_call: TRBD1; v_call: TRBV28; cdr3_aa: ASSHRQGLYGYT
d_call: .; v_call: TRBV18; cdr3_aa: ASSPDRGANVLT
d_call: TRBD1; v_call: TRBV28; cdr3_aa: ASSRAAYRGHGGYT
d_call: TRBD1; v_call: TRBV28; cdr3_aa: AHRGEQRKDEQF
d_call: TRBD1; v_call: TRBV7-9; cdr3_aa: ASSQRDRGEAKLF
d_call: TRBD2; v_call: TRBV6-6; cdr3_aa: ASSYTPSGVRIEQY
d_call: .; v_call: TRBV5-4; cdr3_aa: ASSFPQQGGGYNEQF